Presented here are 16 T cell receptor beta chains from one specimen sequenced in a study of identical twins. TCRdb passed the 5' RACE reads through MiXCR, listing each CDR3 protein once. The repertoire holds about 200,000 distinct CDR3 sequences, less than 10% seen once, with about 5% in the top ten. Sequencing was done on a sample of memory (CD45RO+) T cells sorted from blood. Receptor source: a woman aged 18-29 years in good health.

The chain carries TRBV18 and TRBJ1-1, with no clear D. V shed 0 bases and J shed 5 bases, with 16 bases lying between them. The germline V gene encodes CDR1 KGHSH and CDR2 LQKENI. This CDR3 has 16 amino acids. The CDR3 DNA reads TGTGCCAGCTCACCACCGGGTTATCGGGTCGGGACTGAAGCTTTCTTT. Encoded protein: CASSPPGYRVGTEAFF.

This clonotype was detected many times. This chain links TRBV20-1 with TRBJ2-1; D is possibly TRBD1 or TRBD2 (5 bases each). V was shortened by 3 bases and J by 4 bases, with 16 bases between the two germline ends. The CDR3 is 15 residues long. CDR1 and CDR2 (germline): DFQATT, SNEGSKA (reference sequence). CDR3 sequence: CSASGVQGRYNEQFF. CDR3 nucleotide sequence: TGCAGTGCTAGCGGGGTTCAGGGCCGGTACAATGAGCAGTTCTTC.

The chain joins TRBV4-3 to TRBJ2-1, with a possible D match to TRBD2 (5 bases). The ends were cut back, 1 base at V and 10 bases at J, with 17 bases in the middle. The CDR3 runs 15 residues. Germline lookup yields CDR1 LGHNA and CDR2 YSLEER. CDR3 sequence reads: CASSQVRDPMGEQFF. CDR3 DNA: TGCGCCAGCAGCCAAGTTCGGGATCCGATGGGAGAGCAGTTCTTC.

This clonotype has ten or more counts. V and J are TRBV20-1 and TRBJ1-2, with D possibly being TRBD1 (5 bases). The CDR3 runs to 14 residues. CDR1 DFQATT and CDR2 SNEGSKA come from the germline V gene (reference sequence). Trimming left V 0 bases short and J 4 bases short, with 12 bases between. CDR3 nucleotide sequence: TGCAGTGCTAGAGATGCCAGGGACTTCTATGGCTACACCTTC. It translates to CSARDARDFYGYTF.

The V call is TRBV20-1, the J call TRBJ2-1, with TRBD2 identical over 7 bases. Germline V gene sequence: CDR1 DFQATT, CDR2 SNEGSKA (reference sequence). This CDR3 has 10 residues. This chain's CDR3 is CTKGEGEQFF. DNA for the CDR3: TGCACCAAAGGGGAGGGTGAGCAGTTCTTC.

This clonotype was observed many times. J is TRBJ1-2 and V is TRBV12-3 or TRBV12-4; D possibly corresponds to TRBD1 (6 bases). The CDR3 is 15 residues long. The V gene lost 2 bases and the J gene lost 0 bases, with 10 bases spanning the gap. The CDR3 nucleotides are TGTGCCAGCAGTTTAAGGGGGTTGGCTAACTATGGCTACACCTTC. Its translation: CASSLRGLANYGYTF.

This clonotype turned up a few times. The CDR3 DNA reads as TGTGCCAGCAGCTTAAATGGCCCAGGTCAGGAGGGCTACACCTTC. It yields the protein CASSLNGPGQEGYTF. The chain has TRBV7-2 and TRBJ1-2; D not resolved. The CDR3 is 15 amino acids. Germline CDR1 reads SGHTA; CDR2 reads FQGNSA. The germline V and J ends were trimmed by 2 bases and 8 bases, with 18 bases remaining between them.

This clonotype was seen repeatedly, ten times or more. The gene calls are TRBV16 and TRBJ1-1; 8 bases agree with TRBD1. CDR1 and CDR2 (germline): KGHSY, FQNENV. V lost 4 bases, J lost 4 bases, and 11 bases stayed unmatched. The CDR3 is 16 residues long. DNA of the CDR3: TGTGCCAGCAGCCCACGGACAGGGAATCGAATCACTGAAGCTTTCTTT. Its protein product is CASSPRTGNRITEAFF.

The J gene is TRBJ2-1, the V gene TRBV6-2 or TRBV6-3; D might be TRBD1 or TRBD2, each matching 5 bases. With 7 bases removed from V and 3 bases from J, the gap between germline ends came to 13 bases. The CDR3 is 14 residues long. Germline V CDR1 and CDR2: MNHEY, SVGEGT. DNA for the CDR3: TGTGCCAGCATTAGGGACGCACTCTACAATGAGCAGTTCTTC. Protein: CASIRDALYNEQFF.

The V gene is TRBV20-1, the J gene TRBJ2-1, with 7 bases matching TRBD2. Germline-derived CDR1 and CDR2 are DFQATT and SNEGSKA (reference sequence). The length of the CDR3 is 15 residues. The junction had 12 bases not matched to a gene; V was cut back by 6 bases and J by 4 bases. The chain's CDR3 is CSAHTTSVVYNEQFF. CDR3 coding DNA: TGCAGTGCCCACACCACTAGCGTTGTTTACAATGAGCAGTTCTTC.

This clonotype was seen at least ten times. The gene calls are TRBV12-3 or TRBV12-4 and TRBJ2-1; D unresolved. V was pared by 7 bases and J by 0 bases, with 7 bases between. The length of the CDR3 is 13 residues. CDR3 sequence: CASKARSYNEQFF. The CDR3 DNA is TGTGCCAGCAAAGCTCGCTCCTACAATGAGCAGTTCTTC.

This clonotype showed up just a few times. The rearrangement uses TRBV15 and TRBJ2-5, with no clear D. Germline V lookup: CDR1 LNHNV, CDR2 YYDKDF (reference sequence). The CDR3 extends over 14 amino acids. V was shortened by 5 bases and J by 1 base, with 11 bases between the two germline ends. The CDR3 DNA follows: TGTGCCACCAGCCGTCCGGGCCTCCAAGAGACCCAGTACTTC. Its protein product is CATSRPGLQETQYF.

The table lists this clonotype with a few counts. The CDR3 here is CSARDTKDTQYF. Written as DNA, the CDR3 is TGCAGTGCTAGAGATACTAAAGATACGCAGTATTTT. This chain uses TRBV20-1 with TRBJ2-3; no firm D call. The germline gives CDR1 DFQATT, CDR2 SNEGSKA (reference sequence). The CDR3 is made up of 12 amino acids. Trimming stripped 0 bases from V and 5 bases from J, with 6 bases between.

The chain couples TRBV20-1 to TRBJ1-1, with a possible D match to TRBD1 (5 bases). The V gene lost 3 bases and the J gene lost 0 bases, with 14 bases spanning the gap. CDR1 and CDR2 from the germline V gene are DFQATT and SNEGSKA (reference sequence). This CDR3 region has 15 residues. CDR3 residues: CSASGAGSMNTEAFF. CDR3 nucleotide sequence: TGCAGTGCTAGCGGGGCAGGCAGCATGAACACTGAAGCTTTCTTT.

This clonotype has only a few counts. V is TRBV20-1 and J is TRBJ2-1; 10 positions match TRBD2. The V and J ends lost 4 bases and 7 bases, in that order; junction bases with no gene match: 4. The CDR3 extends over 13 amino acids. Looked up from germline, CDR1 is DFQATT and CDR2 is SNEGSKA (reference sequence). The CDR3 spells CSAILSGGNEQFF. The CDR3 nucleotides are TGCAGTGCTATCCTTAGCGGGGGGAATGAGCAGTTCTTC.

This clonotype has a count of ten or more. The V and J genes are TRBV2 and TRBJ1-2; 8 nucleotides match TRBD1. Per the germline V gene, CDR1 is SNHLY and CDR2 is FYNNEI. The CDR3 sequence is 15 residues long. The junction had 7 bases not matched to a gene; V was cut back by 4 bases and J by 3 bases. CDR3 sequence (DNA): TGTGCCAGCAGTGGTACAGGGGGGTCCGACTATGGCTACACCTTC. This sequence encodes CASSGTGGSDYGYTF.